A single sample gave rise to the 32 T cell receptor beta chains below, sequenced in a study of beta chain features in type 1 diabetes (dated by TCRdb to the late 2010s). The protocol used for the library was the immunoSEQ multiplex PCR assay. The entire isolated RNA was reverse transcribed using the High Capacity cDNA Reverse Transcription Kit, and thus expressed TCRB transcripts were sequenced. In TCRdb, the immuneACCESS table is reduced to in-frame sequences with V and J assigned. These tables do not hold every clone; where another copy was compared, an unresolved V gene accounts for under half, and the others remain unexplained. A total of over 500,000 clones appear in this sample, around 15% of them only once. Clones ranked in the top ten supply approximately 0.087% of the sample. Sequences were obtained from naive CD4+ T cells from blood. Read against the paper, the sample's cell subset or site label means: true naive CD4+ T cells. The receptors shown here come from a man aged 18 to 35 in good health.

J is TRBJ2-5 and V is TRBV10-3; 11 bases match TRBD1. Trimming cost V 3 bases and J 5 bases; bases outside gene matches: 11. The CDR3 runs 17 residues. CDR1 and CDR2 (germline): ENHRY, SYGVKD. The chain's CDR3 is CAISDTSGQGAGETQYF. CDR3 coding DNA: TGTGCCATCAGTGACACTTCCGGACAGGGGGCAGGGGAGACCCAGTACTTC.

This clone was found a few times. This sequence joins TRBV14 and TRBJ1-2; D is unresolved. Germline CDR1 reads SGHDN; CDR2 reads FVKESK. The V and J ends lost 2 bases and 8 bases respectively, with 12 bases between them. The CDR3 contains 13 residues. CDR3 loop: CASSQSRSGGYTF. CDR3 sequence (DNA): TGTGCCAGCAGCCAAAGCCGATCCGGGGGCTACACCTTC.

The chain has TRBV10-3 and TRBJ1-2; D call uncertain. Germline CDR1 ENHRY, CDR2 SYGVKD. Trimming pared 3 bases from V and 4 bases from J, leaving 9 bases between. The CDR3 consists of 13 residues. The CDR3 sequence is CAISDLSVYGYTF. In DNA, the CDR3 is TGTGCCATCAGTGACTTGTCGGTCTATGGCTACACCTTC.

This clone was detected only a few times. The rearrangement uses TRBV7-2 and TRBJ1-1; D unresolved. There are 15 residues in the CDR3. V was pared by 6 bases and J by 5 bases, with 19 bases between. Germline V gene sequence: CDR1 SGHTA, CDR2 FQGNSA. The CDR3, as DNA: TGTGCCAGCAGACCGACCTTGGGGTTGGGGACTGAAGCTTTCTTT. Amino acid sequence: CASRPTLGLGTEAFF.

A few counts support this clone. The genes are TRBV14 and TRBJ2-7; no reliable D call. Germline CDR1 reads SGHDN; CDR2 reads FVKESK. The germline V and J ends were trimmed by 1 base and 2 bases, with 9 bases remaining between them. The CDR3 is 14 amino acids. Here the CDR3 DNA reads TGTGCCAGCAGCCAAGCCCAGTACGCCTACGAGCAGTACTTC. It yields the protein CASSQAQYAYEQYF.

This clone was counted only a few times. Compared with germline, one end of the junction differs, possibly owing to a read error. This rearrangement joins TRBV10-3 to TRBJ2-7, with 8 bases identical to TRBD1. This CDR3 is 14 amino acids long. Germline V CDR1 and CDR2: ENHRY, SYGVKD. CDR3 bases: TGTGCCATCAGTGAGTCGAAATTTACAGGGGGTTCCGAGTTC. Its translation: CAISESKFTGGSEF.

V gene TRBV5-4 combines with J gene TRBJ2-3; 7 bases are a match to TRBD1. V shed 3 bases and J 0 bases; nucleotides not matched to a gene: 4. Germline V lookup: CDR1 SGHNT, CDR2 YYREEE (reference sequence). This CDR3 is 15 amino acids long. CDR3 nucleotides: TGTGCCAGCAGCTACCCGGGACAGAGCACAGATACGCAGTATTTT. This codes for CASSYPGQSTDTQYF. The variable domain in full, completed from reference TRBV5-4 and TRBJ2-3, reads ETGVTQSPTHLIKTRGQQVTLRCSSQSGHNTVSWYQQALGQGPQFIFQYYREEENGRGNFPPRFSGLQFPNYSSELNVNALELDDSALYLCASSYPGQSTDTQYFGPGTRLTVL.

This chain links TRBV4-3 with TRBJ2-2, with D maybe TRBD1 (5 bases). Trimming cost V 3 bases and J 3 bases, with 8 bases left between them. Germline loops: CDR1 LGHNA, CDR2 YSLEER. The length of the CDR3 is 14 residues. The CDR3 reads CASSQRQHTGELFF. In nucleotides, the CDR3 is TGCGCCAGCAGCCAGAGACAGCACACCGGGGAGCTGTTTTTT.

The chain has TRBV6-1 and TRBJ2-5; possible D gene TRBD1, 7 bases. Trimming left V 8 bases short and J 4 bases short, with 14 bases between. Per the germline V gene, CDR1 is MNHNS and CDR2 is SASEGT. The CDR3 length is 13 residues. CDR3: CASGRTGGETQYF. In nucleotides, the CDR3 is TGTGCCAGCGGGAGGACAGGTGGAGAGACCCAGTACTTC.

This clone was observed a handful of times. This chain links TRBV5-6 with TRBJ2-5; a possible D gene is TRBD2 (5 bases). V lost 3 bases and J 5 bases, leaving 5 bases between the germline ends. The CDR3 covers 11 residues. Germline V gene data show CDR1 as SGHDT and CDR2 as YYEEEE. CDR3 residues: CASSWRETQYF. DNA for the CDR3: TGTGCCAGCAGCTGGAGGGAGACCCAGTACTTC.

A few counts support this clone. This chain joins TRBV20-1 and TRBJ2-1; no clear D gene. Trimming pared 6 bases from V and 8 bases from J, leaving 8 bases between. CDR3 size: 10 residues. The germline CDR1 and CDR2 sequences are DFQATT and SNEGSKA (reference sequence). The DNA of the CDR3 is TGCAGTGCACGTTCCCATGAGCAGTTCTTC. This codes for CSARSHEQFF.

The chain couples TRBV21-1 to TRBJ1-1; the table calls TRBD1, which could not be checked here. TRBV21-1 constitutes a pseudogene. The CDR3 is made up of 16 amino acids. In nucleotides, the CDR3 is TGTGCCAGCAGCTCAGGGTGTTCAGGGTTCGAGACTGAAGCTTTCTTT. This translates into CASSSGCSGFETEAFF.

The chain combines TRBV19 with TRBJ1-2; TRBD1 agrees at 7 bases. CDR3 length: 15 amino acids. Trimming at V came to 5 bases and at J to 1 base, leaving 7 bases not matched to a gene. Germline V gene lookup returns CDR1 LNHDA and CDR2 SQIVND (reference sequence). CDR3 sequence: CASSGQVALNYGYTF. In DNA form, the CDR3 reads TGTGCCAGTAGTGGACAGGTCGCCCTTAACTATGGCTACACCTTC.

This clone was counted a single time. This chain's CDR3 is CASSLQDRAGNEQFF. The CDR3 DNA is TGTGCCAGCAGCTTACAGGACAGGGCGGGCAATGAGCAGTTCTTC. The chain couples TRBV7-3 to TRBJ2-1; 8 bases are shared with TRBD1. J gave up 6 bases and V 2 bases, and 6 bases lay outside the gene matches. Germline values: CDR1 SGHTA, CDR2 FQGTGA. The CDR3 contains 15 residues.

This clone was observed a few times. This chain's CDR3 is CASSDETSGRAVEQFF. The CDR3 region has the DNA TGTGCCAGCAGTGACGAGACTAGCGGGAGGGCCGTTGAGCAGTTCTTC. V gene TRBV6-1 combines with J gene TRBJ2-1; 14 bases agree with TRBD2. CDR3 length: 16 residues. Germline CDR1 reads MNHNS; CDR2 reads SASEGT. The J segment lost 9 bases and the V segment lost 3 bases, leaving 7 bases of the junction unmatched.

This chain links TRBV4-1 with TRBJ2-1; D is uncertain. CDR3 length equals 14 residues. Trimming took off 8 bases at V and 0 bases at J, with 11 bases between the two ends. In germline, CDR1 is MGHRA, CDR2 YSYEKL. CDR3 region: CASGPGLSYNEQFF. Here the CDR3 DNA reads TGCGCCAGCGGGCCGGGCCTCTCCTACAATGAGCAGTTCTTC.

This clone appeared a few times. The genes are TRBV7-2 and TRBJ2-2, with D possibly matching TRBD1 (6 bases). Germline-derived CDR1 and CDR2 are SGHTA and FQGNSA. The germline V and J ends were trimmed by 3 bases and 4 bases, with 9 bases remaining between them. CDR3 length: 14 amino acids. The CDR3 DNA sequence: TGTGCCAGCAGCTTTATGACAGGCACCGGGGAGCTGTTTTTT. The encoded protein is CASSFMTGTGELFF.

A few counts support this clone. The CDR3 DNA reads as TGCGCCAGCAGCCATACCGGGACAGGGCGGAATGAAAAACTGTTTTTT. Its protein is CASSHTGTGRNEKLFF. J is TRBJ1-4 and V is TRBV4-3; 9 bases align to TRBD1. The CDR3 covers 16 residues. Germline V gives CDR1 LGHNA, CDR2 YSLEER. With 3 bases clipped from V and 5 bases from J, the junction kept 7 bases outside the gene matches.

This rearrangement joins TRBV10-3 to TRBJ1-5, with a possible D match to TRBD1 (5 bases). The CDR3 contains 18 residues. The ends were cut back, 0 bases at V and 4 bases at J, with 19 bases in the middle. Germline V gene sequence: CDR1 ENHRY, CDR2 SYGVKD. In DNA form, the CDR3 reads TGTGCCATCAGTGAGTCGTGGCTTGTGGGGCGGAGGAATCAGCCCCAGCATTTT. Its translation is CAISESWLVGRRNQPQHF.

This clone was found a few times. This chain joins TRBV12-5 and TRBJ2-2; no firm D call. Germline V gene sequence: CDR1 LGHNT, CDR2 FRNRAP. Between the trimmed V and J ends, which lost 0 bases and 5 bases, there was a span of 10 bases. This CDR3 contains 15 residues. In DNA form, the CDR3 reads TGTGCTAGTGGTTTGGTAGGATCAGTTACCGGGGAGCTGTTTTTT. Its protein is CASGLVGSVTGELFF.

J is TRBJ2-1 and V is TRBV11-2; TRBD2 is a possible D gene (5 bases). Germline-derived CDR1 and CDR2 are SGHAT and FQNNGV. The V and J ends lost 4 bases and 7 bases respectively, with 23 bases between them. The CDR3 runs 17 residues. CDR3 loop: CASSSPRGARKGNEQFF. CDR3 bases: TGTGCCAGCAGCTCTCCACGGGGAGCGAGAAAAGGGAATGAGCAGTTCTTC.

The V gene is TRBV18, the J gene TRBJ1-2; D gene uncertain. The CDR3 runs to 14 residues. Germline-derived CDR1 and CDR2 are KGHSH and LQKENI. Deletions cut 6 bases from V and 5 bases from J, with 16 bases between. The CDR3 nucleotides are TGTGCCAGCTCGGCCCCGTCGGGAAGATATGGCTACACCTTC. Encoded protein: CASSAPSGRYGYTF.

CDR3 sequence: CASSQGQGEYTF. The CDR3 bases are TGCGCCAGCAGCCAAGGACAGGGGGAATACACCTTC. This sequence joins TRBV5-1 and TRBJ1-2, with 10 bases matching TRBD1. Germline V gene data show CDR1 as SGHRS and CDR2 as YFSETQ. CDR3 size: 12 residues. The V segment lost 4 bases and the J segment 11 bases; nucleotides outside the gene matches: 5.

The V call is TRBV6-5, the J call TRBJ1-2; 8 bases align to TRBD1. Germline V CDR1 and CDR2: MNHEY, SVGAGI. This CDR3 is built from 15 residues. Trimming removed 7 bases from V and 3 bases from J; junction bases left unmatched: 10. CDR3 region: CASNGRGLSYYGYTF. The CDR3 DNA reads TGTGCCAGCAATGGCAGGGGGCTTTCTTACTATGGCTACACCTTC.

The genes are TRBV11-1 and TRBJ1-2; 9 nucleotides agree with TRBD1. Looked up from germline, CDR1 is SGHAT and CDR2 is FQDESV (reference sequence). With 5 bases clipped from V and 8 bases from J, the junction kept 9 bases outside the gene matches. The CDR3 extends over 14 amino acids. The CDR3 region is CASSTGQGTRGYTF. In nucleotides, the CDR3 is TGTGCCAGCAGCACGGGACAGGGAACTAGGGGCTACACCTTC.

This clone was counted a few times. The chain employs TRBV7-3 and TRBJ2-5; 10 bases agree with TRBD1. After removal of 5 bases from V and 7 bases from J, the junction contained 10 bases not matched to a gene. Looked up from germline, CDR1 is SGHTA and CDR2 is FQGTGA. This CDR3 has 15 residues. CDR3 sequence reads: CASSDRDRGFGTQYF. CDR3 DNA sequence: TGTGCCAGCAGCGACCGGGACAGGGGATTTGGGACCCAGTACTTC.

This clone occurred once. The V and J genes are TRBV2 and TRBJ2-3; D is undetermined. The CDR3 loop spans 12 amino acids. Trimming left V 7 bases short and J 2 bases short, with 7 bases between. CDR1 and CDR2 (germline): SNHLY, FYNNEI. This CDR3 is CASTQNTDTQYF. The CDR3 DNA reads as TGTGCCAGCACCCAAAACACAGATACGCAGTATTTT. The full variable domain, rest sourced from reference TRBV2 and TRBJ2-3, is EPEVTQTPSHQVTQMGQEVILRCVPISNHLYFYWYRQILGQKVEFLVSFYNNEISEKSEIFDDQFSVERPDGSNFTLKIRSTKLEDSAMYFCASTQNTDTQYFGPGTRLTVL.

A few counts support this clone. The J gene is TRBJ2-7, the V gene TRBV14, with D tentatively TRBD1 or TRBD2 (5 bases each). Germline CDR1 reads SGHDN; CDR2 reads FVKESK. CDR3 size: 15 residues. V was pared by 1 base and J by 1 base, with 11 bases between. The CDR3 spells CASSQGGGPSYEQYF. The CDR3 bases are TGTGCCAGCAGCCAAGGTGGGGGACCATCCTACGAGCAGTACTTC.

There are a few counts of this clone. The sample has other DNA sequences that encode this CDR3 too. V and J are TRBV29-1 and TRBJ1-1, with D possibly TRBD1 on 5 matching bases. The CDR3 spans 13 residues. V dropped 6 bases and J dropped 0 bases, with 11 bases sitting between them. Germline CDR1 reads SQVTM; CDR2 reads ANQGSEA. This CDR3 reads CSVSGRMNTEAFF. CDR3 nucleotides: TGCAGCGTATCGGGACGGATGAACACTGAAGCTTTCTTT. Together with reference TRBV29-1 and TRBJ1-1, the CDR3 gives the full variable domain: SAVISQKPSRDICQRGTSLTIQCQVDSQVTMMFWYRQQPGQSLTLIATANQGSEATYESGFVIDKFPISRPNLTFSTLTVSNMSPEDSSIYLCSVSGRMNTEAFFGQGTRLTVV.

This clone was picked up a small number of times. J is TRBJ2-3 and V is TRBV29-1; 7 nucleotides line up with TRBD2. Germline-derived CDR1 and CDR2 are SQVTM and ANQGSEA. The CDR3 has 17 amino acids. With V trimmed by 4 bases and J by 0 bases, 13 bases remained unmatched. CDR3 DNA sequence: TGCAGCGTTGCGGGTCCCCGAGCGGGGATAAGCACAGATACGCAGTATTTT. Translation gives CSVAGPRAGISTDTQYF.

The V call is TRBV10-3, the J call TRBJ1-1; 7 bases align to TRBD1. Germline-derived CDR1 and CDR2 are ENHRY and SYGVKD. The CDR3 has 14 residues. The V gene end was trimmed by 4 bases and the J gene end by 4 bases; junction bases not matched to a gene: 6. CDR3 sequence (DNA): TGTGCCATCAGTGCCAACAGGGGAGTCACTGAAGCTTTCTTT. Translation: CAISANRGVTEAFF.

The CDR3 reads CASSLDREYNEQFF. The CDR3 nucleotides are TGTGCCAGCAGTTTGGACAGGGAATACAATGAGCAGTTCTTC. This chain connects TRBV28 to TRBJ2-1; 8 nucleotides line up with TRBD1. The CDR3 contains 14 residues. Germline V lookup: CDR1 MDHEN, CDR2 SYDVKM. The V segment lost 3 bases and the J segment 4 bases; nucleotides outside the gene matches: 2.